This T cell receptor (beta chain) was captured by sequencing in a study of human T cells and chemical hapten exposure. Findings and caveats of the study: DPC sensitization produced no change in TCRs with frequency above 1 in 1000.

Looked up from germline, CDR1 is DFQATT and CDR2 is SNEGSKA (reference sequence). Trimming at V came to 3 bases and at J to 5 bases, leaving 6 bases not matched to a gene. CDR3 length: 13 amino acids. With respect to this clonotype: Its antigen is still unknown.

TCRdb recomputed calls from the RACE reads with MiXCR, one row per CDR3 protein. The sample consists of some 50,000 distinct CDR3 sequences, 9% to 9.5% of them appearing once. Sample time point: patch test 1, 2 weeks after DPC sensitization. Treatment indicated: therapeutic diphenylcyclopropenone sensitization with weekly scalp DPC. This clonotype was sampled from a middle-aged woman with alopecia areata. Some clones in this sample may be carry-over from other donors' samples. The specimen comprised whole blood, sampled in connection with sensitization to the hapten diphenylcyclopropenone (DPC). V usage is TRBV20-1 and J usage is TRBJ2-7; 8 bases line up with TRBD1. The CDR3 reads CSASLAGGHEQYF. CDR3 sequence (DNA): TGCAGTGCTAGCTTAGCAGGGGGCCACGAGCAGTACTTC.